This is a list of T cell receptor beta chains from one sample in a study of T-cell reconstitution after alpha-beta-depleted transplantation in children. TCRdb passed the PCR reads through MiXCR, listing each CDR3 protein once. Of more than 200,000 distinct CDR3 sequences in the sample, more than 20% were seen once. The sample consisted of PBMCs, taken before TCRalphabeta/CD19-depleted stem cell transplant. The receptors were gathered from a girl aged 2-10 years with Fanconi anemia, due to receive a stem cell transplant. The CDR3 runs from the conserved cysteine through the conserved F or W. The order of the fields is CDR3 protein, CDR3 DNA, D gene, V gene, clone size, J gene. A D gene is named only where the DNA matches it firmly. For some rows the clone size is stated as once, few or many, or as a class when expanded; others skip it.

CDR3 protein: CSASFHASGRDIQYF; CDR3 DNA: TGCAGTGCTAGTTTTCACGCTAGCGGGAGAGACATTCAGTACTTC; D gene: TRBD2; V gene: TRBV20-1; clone size: many; J gene: TRBJ2-4
CDR3 protein: CASGLAPAGGETQYF; CDR3 DNA: TGTGCTAGTGGTTTAGCTCCTGCGGGAGGGGAGACCCAGTACTTC; D gene: TRBD2; V gene: TRBV12-5; clone size: few; J gene: TRBJ2-5
CDR3 protein: CSASRFSSTDTQYF; CDR3 DNA: TGCAGTGCTAGTAGGTTCTCTAGCACAGATACGCAGTATTTT; D gene: -; V gene: TRBV20-1; clone size: many; J gene: TRBJ2-3
CDR3 protein: CASRDQGHYEQYF; CDR3 DNA: TGTGCCAGCAGGGACCAGGGTCACTACGAGCAGTACTTC; D gene: -; V gene: TRBV6-1; clone size: many; J gene: TRBJ2-7
CDR3 protein: CSAKSGSRSAEAFF; CDR3 DNA: TGCAGTGCTAAAAGCGGGTCCAGGTCCGCTGAAGCTTTCTTT; D gene: -; V gene: TRBV20-1; clone size: many; J gene: TRBJ1-1
CDR3 protein: CASSPDSLTRMLF; CDR3 DNA: TGTGCCAGCTCACCAGATTCTCTTACGAGAATGCTATTC; D gene: -; V gene: TRBV18; clone size: -; J gene: TRBJ2-7
CDR3 protein: CSARLAAGNIQYF; CDR3 DNA: TGCAGTGCTAGACTGGCCGCTGGGAACATTCAGTACTTC; D gene: -; V gene: TRBV20-1; clone size: many; J gene: TRBJ2-4
CDR3 protein: CSVVTPNTEAFF; CDR3 DNA: TGCAGCGTTGTGACCCCCAACACTGAAGCTTTCTTT; D gene: -; V gene: TRBV29-1; clone size: -; J gene: TRBJ1-1
CDR3 protein: CASSQARNTGELFF; CDR3 DNA: TGTGCCAGCAGCCAAGCCCGCAACACCGGGGAGCTGTTTTTT; D gene: -; V gene: TRBV4-2; clone size: once; J gene: TRBJ2-2
CDR3 protein: CSVVEGEQFF; CDR3 DNA: TGCAGCGTTGTAGAAGGTGAGCAGTTCTTC; D gene: -; V gene: TRBV29-1; clone size: -; J gene: TRBJ2-1
CDR3 protein: CASSLRQGHYGYTF; CDR3 DNA: TGTGCCAGCAGCCTCCGACAGGGTCACTATGGCTACACCTTC; D gene: TRBD1; V gene: TRBV6-1; clone size: few; J gene: TRBJ1-2
CDR3 protein: CASDRGDYEQYF; CDR3 DNA: TGTGCCTCGGACAGGGGGGACTACGAGCAGTACTTC; D gene: TRBD1; V gene: TRBV10-3; clone size: many; J gene: TRBJ2-7
CDR3 protein: CASSYSGGQGFSGANVLTF; CDR3 DNA: TGTGCCAGCAGTTACTCAGGGGGACAGGGATTTTCTGGGGCCAACGTCCTGACTTTC; D gene: TRBD1; V gene: TRBV6-5; clone size: once; J gene: TRBJ2-6
CDR3 protein: CSARDSGGRTQYF; CDR3 DNA: TGCAGTGCTAGAGATAGCGGGGGTCGTACGCAGTATTTT; D gene: TRBD2; V gene: TRBV20-1; clone size: few; J gene: TRBJ2-3
CDR3 protein: CSVRHSGETQYF; CDR3 DNA: TGCAGCGTTAGGCACAGTGGAGAGACCCAGTACTTC; D gene: -; V gene: TRBV29-1; clone size: -; J gene: TRBJ2-5
CDR3 protein: CSVGTGQGTEAFF; CDR3 DNA: TGCAGCGTTGGTACCGGGCAGGGCACTGAAGCTTTCTTT; D gene: -; V gene: TRBV29-1; clone size: -; J gene: TRBJ1-1
CDR3 protein: CASSSRDPGAMNTDTQYF; CDR3 DNA: TGTGCCAGCAGCTCCCGGGATCCAGGGGCGATGAACACAGATACGCAGTATTTT; D gene: -; V gene: TRBV7-8; clone size: few; J gene: TRBJ2-3
CDR3 protein: CSATPGLSYNEQFF; CDR3 DNA: TGCAGTGCTACACCGGGGCTCTCCTACAATGAGCAGTTCTTC; D gene: -; V gene: TRBV20-1; clone size: many; J gene: TRBJ2-1
CDR3 protein: CASSLVPGLTSANEQFF; CDR3 DNA: TGTGCCAGCAGCTTAGTCCCGGGACTCACTTCGGCGAATGAGCAGTTCTTC; D gene: -; V gene: TRBV7-3; clone size: many; J gene: TRBJ2-1
CDR3 protein: CSVHGTENEQFF; CDR3 DNA: TGCAGCGTACACGGGACAGAAAATGAGCAGTTCTTC; D gene: TRBD1; V gene: TRBV29-1; clone size: -; J gene: TRBJ2-1
CDR3 protein: CASSYFTSSYEQYF; CDR3 DNA: TGTGCCAGCAGTTACTTTACTAGCTCCTACGAGCAGTACTTC; D gene: -; V gene: TRBV6-5; clone size: few; J gene: TRBJ2-7
CDR3 protein: CASSQGTSGSYYEQYF; CDR3 DNA: TGTGCCAGCAGCCAAGGGACTAGCGGGAGTTACTACGAGCAGTACTTC; D gene: TRBD2; V gene: TRBV3-1; clone size: -; J gene: TRBJ2-7
CDR3 protein: CSVEVEGQPQHF; CDR3 DNA: TGCAGCGTTGAAGTGGAAGGTCAGCCCCAGCATTTT; D gene: -; V gene: TRBV29-1; clone size: many; J gene: TRBJ1-5
CDR3 protein: CASSSVNLGGSRDEQFF; CDR3 DNA: TGTGCCAGCAGCTCCGTCAATTTGGGGGGATCCCGGGATGAGCAGTTCTTC; D gene: -; V gene: TRBV7-6; clone size: -; J gene: TRBJ2-1
CDR3 protein: CASSLSAGGSYEQYF; CDR3 DNA: TGTGCCAGCAGTTTATCCGCGGGAGGCTCCTACGAGCAGTACTTC; D gene: TRBD2; V gene: TRBV27; clone size: many; J gene: TRBJ2-7
CDR3 protein: CASSYSTGGYGYTF; CDR3 DNA: TGTGCCAGCAGTTACTCGACAGGGGGCTATGGCTACACCTTC; D gene: TRBD1; V gene: TRBV6-5; clone size: many; J gene: TRBJ1-2
CDR3 protein: CASSEVPEETQYF; CDR3 DNA: TGTGCCAGCAGTGAAGTGCCAGAAGAGACCCAGTACTTC; D gene: -; V gene: TRBV6-1; clone size: -; J gene: TRBJ2-5
CDR3 protein: CSARVFAGGPYEQYF; CDR3 DNA: TGCAGTGCTAGAGTATTCGCGGGAGGGCCCTACGAGCAGTACTTC; D gene: TRBD2; V gene: TRBV20-1; clone size: many; J gene: TRBJ2-7
CDR3 protein: CSATNFRLATDTQYF; CDR3 DNA: TGCAGTGCCACGAACTTTAGACTAGCTACAGATACGCAGTATTTT; D gene: TRBD2; V gene: TRBV20-1; clone size: -; J gene: TRBJ2-3
CDR3 protein: CASSLLAGENEQYF; CDR3 DNA: TGTGCCAGCAGTTTACTAGCGGGAGAGAACGAGCAGTACTTC; D gene: TRBD2; V gene: TRBV27; clone size: -; J gene: TRBJ2-7
CDR3 protein: CASCRDGEQYF; CDR3 DNA: TGTGCCAGCTGCAGGGATGGCGAGCAGTACTTC; D gene: -; V gene: TRBV6-6; clone size: few; J gene: TRBJ2-7
CDR3 protein: CASSFSTGSYEQYF; CDR3 DNA: TGTGCCAGCAGTTTCTCAACAGGGTCCTACGAGCAGTACTTC; D gene: -; V gene: TRBV12-3/TRBV12-4; clone size: many; J gene: TRBJ2-7